This T cell receptor beta chain was sequenced in a study of identical twins. General study results and limits: Excess low generation probability was seen in twin-shared out-of-frame alpha sequences. Invariant MAIT and iNKT cells may have partly biased zero-insertion analyses.

MiXCR was run by TCRdb on the 5' RACE reads, yielding one entry per CDR3 protein. The table lists 1.5 million or so distinct CDR3 sequences, roughly 35% of them singletons. The CDR3 covers 19 residues. In germline, CDR1 is MNHNS, CDR2 SASEGT. J gave up 0 bases and V 6 bases, and 17 bases lay outside the gene matches. Points on this clonotype: Its target is not known.

The receptor was derived from a newborn girl in good health. The chain is built from TRBV6-1 and TRBJ2-4; 7 nucleotides match TRBD2. Sample: cord blood. CDR3 amino acids: CASSPAGDGENLAKNIQYF. The CDR3 region has the DNA TGTGCCAGCAGCCCCGCGGGGGATGGGGAAAACCTAGCCAAAAACATTCAGTACTTC.